This entry lists 10 T cell receptor beta chains sequenced from one sample in a study of T-cell reconstitution after alpha-beta-depleted transplantation in children. Unique molecular identifiers featured in how the TCRbeta library was prepared. TCRdb called the PCR reads again in MiXCR, with one record for every CDR3 protein. The data hold some 600,000 distinct CDR3 sequences, with 16% observed a single time. This specimen consisted of PBMCs from the stem cell graft donor, obtained from the stem cell graft. Receptors originate from a human donor who donated a stem cell graft to a child with acute myeloid leukemia.

About this clonotype: A read error is possible here, since a much larger clone lies one base away. J is TRBJ2-2 and V is TRBV5-1; tentative D call: TRBD1 (6 bases). Germline V CDR1 and CDR2: SGHRS, YFSETQ. V lost 0 bases and J 4 bases, leaving 7 bases between the germline ends. The CDR3 has 14 amino acids. The CDR3 DNA sequence: TGCGCCAGCAGCTTGGGACAGGCCACCGGGGAGCTGTTTTTT. Translating it yields CASSLGQATGELFF.

This clonotype was seen a few times. This rearrangement joins TRBV21-1 to TRBJ2-7; no DNA check was done on the table's D call, TRBD1. TRBV21-1 represents a pseudogene. CDR3 length: 14 amino acids. In DNA form, the CDR3 reads TGTGCCACCCGCCGACAGGGGCCTCCCTACGAGCAGTACTTC. This encodes CATRRQGPPYEQYF.

This clonotype was detected a few times. The chain couples TRBV20-1 to TRBJ1-6; D is unclear. The CDR3 is made up of 17 amino acids. Between the trimmed V and J ends, which lost 1 base and 4 bases, there was a span of 17 bases. The germline gives CDR1 DFQATT, CDR2 SNEGSKA (reference sequence). CDR3 amino acids: CSARAPVWFLYNSPLHF. The CDR3 DNA sequence: TGCAGTGCTAGAGCTCCGGTCTGGTTCCTTTATAATTCACCCCTCCACTTT.

This clonotype was counted ten times or more. The V and J genes are TRBV20-1 and TRBJ2-1; 11 bases fit TRBD2. The trim removed 5 bases at V and 0 bases at J, leaving 9 bases unmatched. Germline lookup yields CDR1 DFQATT and CDR2 SNEGSKA (reference sequence). The CDR3 sequence is 17 residues long. The CDR3 loop is CSAPTGTSGSSYNEQFF. The CDR3 region has the DNA TGCAGTGCTCCAACCGGGACTAGCGGAAGCTCCTACAATGAGCAGTTCTTC.

This clonotype occurred a few times. This chain joins TRBV6-1 and TRBJ1-1; D gene uncertain. With 2 bases removed from V and 1 base from J, the gap between germline ends came to 11 bases. CDR1 and CDR2 (germline): MNHNS, SASEGT. This CDR3 is 15 amino acids long. The CDR3 coding sequence is TGTGCCAGCAGTGAATGGGTACAAGGGAACACTGAAGCTTTCTTT. Translated, it gives CASSEWVQGNTEAFF.

Comments on this clonotype: Possible read error: a much larger clone is one base away. The chain is built from TRBV20-1 and TRBJ1-3; possible D gene TRBD1, 5 bases. CDR1 and CDR2 from the germline V gene are DFQATT and SNEGSKA (reference sequence). This CDR3 has 17 amino acids. Written as DNA, the CDR3 is TGCTGTGCTAGAGATCTAGGGGTTAGGCCCTCTGGAAACACCATATATTTT. It codes for CCARDLGVRPSGNTIYF.

This clonotype was observed many times. The chain employs TRBV4-3 and TRBJ1-1, with D unresolved. Trimming took 0 bases from V and 5 from J, leaving 13 bases between them. CDR3 length: 15 residues. CDR1 and CDR2 (germline): LGHNA, YSLEER. CDR3 nucleotides: TGCGCCAGCAGCCAAGATAGGATGATGGGAACTGAAGCTTTCTTT. Amino acid sequence: CASSQDRMMGTEAFF.

This clonotype was seen ten or more times. J is TRBJ1-6 and V is TRBV20-1; D ambiguous. The germline gives CDR1 DFQATT, CDR2 SNEGSKA (reference sequence). The CDR3 has 11 residues. V was trimmed by 6 bases and J by 6 bases, leaving 6 bases between them. The CDR3 loop reads CSAQSNSPLHF. DNA of the CDR3: TGCAGTGCACAGTCTAATTCACCCCTCCACTTT.

The V gene is TRBV11-3, the J gene TRBJ2-2; no clear D gene. CDR1 SGHNT and CDR2 YENEEA come from the germline V gene. CDR3 length: 14 amino acids. The V end was cut by 3 bases, the J end by 3 bases, with 8 bases between. CDR3 residues: CASSFGSDTGELFF. Here the CDR3 DNA reads TGTGCCAGCAGCTTTGGTTCCGACACCGGGGAGCTGTTTTTT.

The sample holds many counts of this clonotype. J is TRBJ1-4 and V is TRBV20-1, with 10 bases aligning to TRBD1. V lost 3 bases, J lost 11 bases, and 12 bases stayed unmatched. CDR1 DFQATT and CDR2 SNEGSKA come from the germline V gene (reference sequence). The CDR3 consists of 15 residues. The CDR3 sequence: CSAREPGTGVEKLFF. The CDR3 coding sequence is TGCAGTGCTAGGGAACCCGGGACAGGGGTAGAGAAACTGTTTTTT.